This T cell receptor beta chain was captured by sequencing in a study of T cell responses to AZD1222 COVID-19 vaccine. Comments on this clone: As yet, its antigen is unknown.

Findings of the study overall: Across spike, vaccine-associated CD4 TCRs were found, dominant at 160-218 and 743-854. Spike-specific TCR breadth and depth rose after two AZD1222 doses. Possibly, clonal diversity was underestimated; donors were largely white British and included more females.

The CDR3 is made up of 16 amino acids. Looked up from germline, CDR1 is LNHDA and CDR2 is SQIVND (reference sequence). V trimming: 6 bases; J trimming: 6 bases; junction bases outside the gene matches: 14. Assay: immunoSEQ multiplex PCR; the TCRdb copy retains only in-frame clones and omits some. The sample has 150,000 to 200,000 clones, about 93% seen once. Recipients boosted at about 4 weeks or about 12 weeks are pooled. The rearrangement uses TRBV19 and TRBJ2-1; the match to TRBD2 covers 7 bases. The receptor was derived from an adult who received the AZD1222 COVID-19 vaccine. This specimen consisted of peripheral blood, obtained 28 days after the second AZD1222 dose. The CDR3 protein is CASSTGGNHNSNEQFF. The CDR3 DNA reads as TGTGCCAGTAGCACCGGGGGGAACCACAATTCCAATGAGCAGTTCTTC.